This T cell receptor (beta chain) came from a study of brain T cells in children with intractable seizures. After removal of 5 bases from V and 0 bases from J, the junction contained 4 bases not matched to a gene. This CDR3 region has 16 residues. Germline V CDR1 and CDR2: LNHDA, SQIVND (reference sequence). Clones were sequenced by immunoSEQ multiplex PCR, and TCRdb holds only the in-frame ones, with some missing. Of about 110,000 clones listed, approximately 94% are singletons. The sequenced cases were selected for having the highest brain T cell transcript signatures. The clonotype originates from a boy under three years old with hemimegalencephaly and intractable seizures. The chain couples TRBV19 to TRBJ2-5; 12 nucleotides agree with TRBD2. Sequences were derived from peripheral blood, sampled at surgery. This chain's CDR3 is CASSVLAGGDQETQYF. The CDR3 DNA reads TGTGCCAGTAGTGTTCTAGCGGGAGGGGACCAAGAGACCCAGTACTTC. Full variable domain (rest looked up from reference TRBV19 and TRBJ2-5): DGGITQSPKYLFRKEGQNVTLSCEQNLNHDAMYWYRQDPGQGLRLIYYSQIVNDFQKGDIAEGYSVSREKKESFPLTVTSAQKNPTAFYLCASSVLAGGDQETQYFGPGTRLLVL.